A selection of T cell receptor beta chains follows, all from one sample in a study of OX40 agonist ivuxolimab in advanced cancers. Libraries were prepared by immunoSEQ multiplex PCR; TCRdb keeps only in-frame clonotypes and omits some of them. The table has 50,000 or so clones, 80% to 85% seen once. The input for sequencing was CD4+ or CD8+ T cells sorted from blood, taken in a trial of the OX40 agonist ivuxolimab. Receptors originate from an adult with an advanced solid tumor such as melanoma, head and neck, liver or kidney cancer. Both conserved end residues are part of each CDR3. A D gene is named only where the DNA matches it firmly. The size field is filled for only some rows; it gives once, few, many or a size class.

NA,TRBJ2-7,TRBV2,NA,TGTGCCAGCAGTGCGGTCGTGGCTAGCTACGAGCAGTACTTC,CASSAVVASYEQYF
NA,TRBJ2-6,TRBV7-6,NA,TGTGCCAGCAGCTCGACACCCTTGGGAACCGGGGCCAACGTCCTGACTTTC,CASSSTPLGTGANVLTF
TRBD2,TRBJ2-1,TRBV29-1,few,TGCAGCCATTCTACTAGCGGGGGAGTTGAGCAGTTCTTC,CSHSTSGGVEQFF
TRBD1,TRBJ1-1,TRBV19,NA,TGTGCCAGTAGTACCTACGAGGGGGCGTGGACTGAAGCTTTCTTT,CASSTYEGAWTEAFF
TRBD1,TRBJ1-2,TRBV28,NA,TGTGCCAGCAGTTTATGGGGACAGGGGGATGGCTACACCTTC,CASSLWGQGDGYTF
NA,TRBJ1-1,TRBV7-3,NA,TGTGCCAGCAGCTTAATTCCGGTAGAAATGAACACTGAAGCTTTCTTT,CASSLIPVEMNTEAFF
TRBD2,TRBJ2-3,TRBV2,NA,TGTGCCAGCCGGGGGGGGCTCCACACAGATACGCAGTATTTT,CASRGGLHTDTQYF
NA,TRBJ2-1,TRBV6-5,NA,TGTGCCAGCAGTTTTCGGGCAGCGGTTACGAATGAGCAGTTCTTC,CASSFRAAVTNEQFF
NA,TRBJ1-4,TRBV19,NA,TGTGCCAGTAGTATGGCCCAGGCACCCGAAACGGGACTGTTTTTT,CASSMAQAPETGLFF
NA,TRBJ1-1,TRBV7-9,NA,TGTGCCAGCAGATACACTGTCTCGAACACTGAAGCTTTCTTT,CASRYTVSNTEAFF
NA,TRBJ1-1,TRBV13,NA,TGTGCCAGCAGCTTATTGGGCCCTGTGGGTGAAGCTTTCTTT,CASSLLGPVGEAFF
NA,TRBJ2-3,TRBV9,NA,TGTGCCAGCAGCGCCACCGGGTCCGCAGATACGCAGTATTTT,CASSATGSADTQYF
NA,TRBJ1-5,TRBV15,NA,TGTGCCACCAGCCGGTCAGGGTTAAGTCAGCCCCAGCATTTT,CATSRSGLSQPQHF
NA,TRBJ1-1,TRBV5-8,NA,TGTGCCAGCAGTCTGGGGCACAGTAACACTGAAGCTTTCTTT,CASSLGHSNTEAFF
TRBD2,TRBJ2-7,TRBV19,NA,TGTGCCAGTAGTTTCTCCGGGACTAGCGGGAGGGACTACCCCTACGAGCAGTACTTC,CASSFSGTSGRDYPYEQYF
NA,TRBJ1-2,TRBV7-9,NA,TGTGCCAGCAGCTTAAATAGTGCAGGGAAGGGTAGTAACTATGGCTACACCTTC,CASSLNSAGKGSNYGYTF
NA,TRBJ2-7,TRBV19,NA,TGTGCCAGTAGTCCAAACTCCGGGAACAAGGACGAGCAGTACTTC,CASSPNSGNKDEQYF
TRBD2,TRBJ2-5,TRBV28,NA,TGTGCCAGCAGTTTATTAAGCGGGGGGGCCGCGGAGCAGTACTTC,CASSLLSGGAAEQYF
TRBD1,TRBJ2-2,TRBV7-3,NA,TGTGCCAGCAGCTGGGATATGGACAGGACGACTGGGGAGCTGTTTTTT,CASSWDMDRTTGELFF
NA,TRBJ1-1,TRBV2,NA,TGTGCCAGCAGTCCCAGGTCTATGAACACTGAAGCTTTCTTT,CASSPRSMNTEAFF